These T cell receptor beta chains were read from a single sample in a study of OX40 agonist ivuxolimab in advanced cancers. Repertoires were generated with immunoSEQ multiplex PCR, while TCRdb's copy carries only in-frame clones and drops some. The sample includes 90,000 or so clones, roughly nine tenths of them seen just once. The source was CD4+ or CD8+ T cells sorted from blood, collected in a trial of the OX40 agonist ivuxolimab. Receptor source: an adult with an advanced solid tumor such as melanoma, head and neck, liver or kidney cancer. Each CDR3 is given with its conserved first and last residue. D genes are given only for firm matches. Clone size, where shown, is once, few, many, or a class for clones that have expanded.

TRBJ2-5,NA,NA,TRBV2,CASSEYQGGRQETQYF,TGTGCCAGCAGTGAATATCAGGGGGGCAGGCAAGAGACCCAGTACTTC
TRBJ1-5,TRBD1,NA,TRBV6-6,CASSPGTGGFNQPQHF,TGTGCCAGCAGTCCCGGGACAGGGGGCTTCAATCAGCCCCAGCATTTT
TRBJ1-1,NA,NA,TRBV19,CASSPRTNTEAFF,TGTGCCAGTAGTCCGCGAACCAACACTGAAGCTTTCTTT
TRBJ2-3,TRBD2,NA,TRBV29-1,CSVGTSGADTQYF,TGCAGCGTCGGGACTAGCGGAGCAGATACGCAGTATTTT
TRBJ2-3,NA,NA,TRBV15,CATSRDPADTQYF,TGTGCCACCAGCAGAGATCCCGCAGATACGCAGTATTTT
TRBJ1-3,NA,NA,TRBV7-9,CASSFTATLSGNTIYF,TGTGCCAGCAGCTTTACAGCTACACTCTCTGGAAACACCATATATTTT
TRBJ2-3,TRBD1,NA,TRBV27,CASSPGGRDPTQYF,TGTGCCAGCAGTCCAGGGGGCCGGGACCCTACGCAGTATTTT
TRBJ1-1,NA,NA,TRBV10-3,CAISDIGTEAFF,TGTGCCATCAGCGACATTGGCACTGAAGCTTTCTTT
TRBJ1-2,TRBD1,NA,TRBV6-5,CASSPQGPVGYTF,TGTGCCAGCAGTCCACAGGGGCCTGTTGGCTACACCTTC
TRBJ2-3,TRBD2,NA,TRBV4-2,CASSPGLAVDTQYF,TGTGCCAGCAGCCCCGGACTAGCGGTAGATACGCAGTATTTT
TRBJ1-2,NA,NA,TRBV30,CAWSFNRAYGYTF,TGTGCCTGGAGTTTTAACAGGGCATATGGCTACACCTTC
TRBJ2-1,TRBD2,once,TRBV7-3,CASSFSWTSGNSYNEQFF,TGTGCCAGCAGCTTTTCCTGGACTAGCGGGAACTCCTACAATGAGCAGTTCTTC
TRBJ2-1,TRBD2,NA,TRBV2,CASSETEGLAYLDEQFF,TGTGCCAGCAGTGAAACTGAAGGACTAGCGTATCTGGATGAGCAGTTCTTC
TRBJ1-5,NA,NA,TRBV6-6,CASQASEVGDQPQHF,TGTGCCAGCCAGGCAAGCGAGGTAGGGGATCAGCCCCAGCATTTT
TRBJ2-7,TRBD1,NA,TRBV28,CASSIPRDREGTYEQYF,TGTGCCAGCAGTATACCTCGGGACAGGGAGGGTACCTACGAGCAGTACTTC